This TCR beta chain was sequenced in a study of control samples from healthy donors and cancer patients. Repertoires were generated with immunoSEQ multiplex PCR, while TCRdb's copy carries only in-frame clones and drops some. The sample holds over 150,000 clones, approximately 94% seen once. CDR1 and CDR2 from the germline V gene are SEHNR and FQNEAQ (reference sequence). There are 14 residues in the CDR3. V was shortened by 1 base and J by 0 bases, with 4 bases between the two germline ends. The sequencing sample was made of blood. This receptor was taken from a man aged 40-49 years in good health. This chain joins TRBV7-9 and TRBJ1-3; no clear D gene. The CDR3: CASSLGNSGNTIYF. In DNA form, the CDR3 reads TGTGCCAGCAGCTTAGGGAACTCTGGAAACACCATATATTTT.